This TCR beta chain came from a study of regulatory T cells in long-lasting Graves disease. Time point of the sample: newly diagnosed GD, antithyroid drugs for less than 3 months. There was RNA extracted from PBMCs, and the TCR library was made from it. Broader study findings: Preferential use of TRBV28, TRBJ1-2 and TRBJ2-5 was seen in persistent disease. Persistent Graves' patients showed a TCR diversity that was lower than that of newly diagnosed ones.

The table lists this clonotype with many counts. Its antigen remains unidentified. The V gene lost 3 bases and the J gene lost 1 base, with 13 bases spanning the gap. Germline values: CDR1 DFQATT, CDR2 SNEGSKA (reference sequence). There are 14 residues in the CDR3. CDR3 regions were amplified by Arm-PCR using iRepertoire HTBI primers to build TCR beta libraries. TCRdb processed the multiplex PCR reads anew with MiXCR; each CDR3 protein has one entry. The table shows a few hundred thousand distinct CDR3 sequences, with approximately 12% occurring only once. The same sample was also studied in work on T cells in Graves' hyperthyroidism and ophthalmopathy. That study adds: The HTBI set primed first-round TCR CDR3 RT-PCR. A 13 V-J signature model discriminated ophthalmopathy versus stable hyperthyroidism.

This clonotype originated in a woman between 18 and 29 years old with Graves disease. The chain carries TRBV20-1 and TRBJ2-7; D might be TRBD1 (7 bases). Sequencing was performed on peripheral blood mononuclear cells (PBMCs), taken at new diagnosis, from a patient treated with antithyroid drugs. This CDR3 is CSASDRDLSYEQYF. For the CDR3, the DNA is TGCAGTGCTAGCGACAGGGACTTATCCTACGAGCAGTACTTC.